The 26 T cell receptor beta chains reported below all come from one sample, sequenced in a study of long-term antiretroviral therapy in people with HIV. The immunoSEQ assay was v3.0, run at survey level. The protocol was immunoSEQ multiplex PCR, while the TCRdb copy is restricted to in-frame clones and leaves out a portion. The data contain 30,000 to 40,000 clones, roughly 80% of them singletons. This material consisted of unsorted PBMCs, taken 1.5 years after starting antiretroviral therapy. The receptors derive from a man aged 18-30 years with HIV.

The CDR3 reads CASTRLAGSTDTQYF. The CDR3 nucleotides read TGTGCCAGCACTCGACTAGCGGGTAGCACAGATACGCAGTATTTT. V is TRBV2 and J is TRBJ2-3; 10 bases are a match to TRBD2. From germline, CDR1 is SNHLY and CDR2 FYNNEI. The CDR3 length is 15 residues. The trim removed 7 bases at V and 0 bases at J, leaving 4 bases unmatched.

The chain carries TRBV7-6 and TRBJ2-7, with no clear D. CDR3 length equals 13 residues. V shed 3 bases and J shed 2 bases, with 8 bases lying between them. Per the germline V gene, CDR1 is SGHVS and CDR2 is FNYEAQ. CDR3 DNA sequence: TGTGCCAGCAGCTTCGGCAGCCCCTACGAGCAGTACTTC. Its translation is CASSFGSPYEQYF.

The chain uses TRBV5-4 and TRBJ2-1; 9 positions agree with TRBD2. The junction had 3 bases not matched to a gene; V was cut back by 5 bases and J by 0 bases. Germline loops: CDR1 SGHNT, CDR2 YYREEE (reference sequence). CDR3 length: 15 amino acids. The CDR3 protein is CASSSGSGSYNEQFF. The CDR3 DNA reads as TGTGCCAGCAGTAGCGGGAGTGGCTCCTACAATGAGCAGTTCTTC.

The CDR3, as DNA: TGTGCCAGCAGCTTGGTGTTAGCAAACACCGGGGAGCTGTTTTTT. It is translated as CASSLVLANTGELFF. The chain combines TRBV5-4 with TRBJ2-2, with D unresolved. The CDR3 extends over 15 amino acids. V was cut by 0 bases and J by 2 bases, with 8 bases left in between. CDR1 and CDR2 from the germline V gene are SGHNT and YYREEE (reference sequence).

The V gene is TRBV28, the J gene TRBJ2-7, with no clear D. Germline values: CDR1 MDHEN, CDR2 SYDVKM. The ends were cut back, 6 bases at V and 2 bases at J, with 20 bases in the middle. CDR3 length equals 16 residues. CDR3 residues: CASRLGFGVTPYEQYF. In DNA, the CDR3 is TGTGCCAGCAGGTTGGGTTTTGGGGTTACCCCCTACGAGCAGTACTTC.

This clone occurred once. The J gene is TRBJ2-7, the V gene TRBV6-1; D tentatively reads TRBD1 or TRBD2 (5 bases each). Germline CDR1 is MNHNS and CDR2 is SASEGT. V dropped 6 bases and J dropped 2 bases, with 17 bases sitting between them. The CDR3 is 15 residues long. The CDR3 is CASRTSTQGAYEQYF. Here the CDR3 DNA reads TGTGCCAGCAGAACTTCGACCCAGGGAGCCTACGAGCAGTACTTC.

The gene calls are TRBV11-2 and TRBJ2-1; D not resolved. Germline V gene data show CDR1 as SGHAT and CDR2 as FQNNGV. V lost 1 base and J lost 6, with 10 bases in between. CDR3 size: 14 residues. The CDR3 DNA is TGTGCCAGCAGCTTAGCCAGGATGGGCAATGAGCAGTTCTTC. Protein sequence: CASSLARMGNEQFF.

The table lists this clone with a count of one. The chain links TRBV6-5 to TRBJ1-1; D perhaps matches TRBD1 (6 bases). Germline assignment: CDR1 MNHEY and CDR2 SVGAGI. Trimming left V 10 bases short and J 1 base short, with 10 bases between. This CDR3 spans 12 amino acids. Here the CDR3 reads CATKGENTEAFF. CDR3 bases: TGTGCCACCAAGGGGGAGAACACTGAAGCTTTCTTT.

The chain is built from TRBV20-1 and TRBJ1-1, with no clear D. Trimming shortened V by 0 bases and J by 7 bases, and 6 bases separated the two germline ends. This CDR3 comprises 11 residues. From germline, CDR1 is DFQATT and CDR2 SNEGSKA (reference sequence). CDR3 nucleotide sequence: TGCAGTGCTAGAGACTCAGATGAAGCTTTCTTT. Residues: CSARDSDEAFF.

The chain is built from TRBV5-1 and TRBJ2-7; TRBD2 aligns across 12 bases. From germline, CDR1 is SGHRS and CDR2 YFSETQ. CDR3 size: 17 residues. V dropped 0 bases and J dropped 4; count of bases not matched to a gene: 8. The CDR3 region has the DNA TGCGCCAGCAGCTTGGGGACTAGCGGGACGCTGAGTTACGAGCAGTACTTC. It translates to CASSLGTSGTLSYEQYF.

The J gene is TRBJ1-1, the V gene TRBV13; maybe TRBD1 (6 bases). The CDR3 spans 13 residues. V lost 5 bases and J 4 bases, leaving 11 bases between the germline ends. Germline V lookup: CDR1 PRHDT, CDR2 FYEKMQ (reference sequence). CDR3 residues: CASSRIRGTEAFF. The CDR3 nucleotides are TGTGCCAGCAGCCGAATCAGGGGCACTGAAGCTTTCTTT.

The CDR3 nucleotides read TGTGCCAGCAGTGAAGGGACAGGGTTTAGTCAGCCCCAGCATTTT. This sequence encodes CASSEGTGFSQPQHF. The chain is built from TRBV2 and TRBJ1-5; 8 bases align to TRBD1. V dropped 1 base and J dropped 6; count of bases not matched to a gene: 5. This CDR3 has 15 residues. CDR1 and CDR2 (germline): SNHLY, FYNNEI.

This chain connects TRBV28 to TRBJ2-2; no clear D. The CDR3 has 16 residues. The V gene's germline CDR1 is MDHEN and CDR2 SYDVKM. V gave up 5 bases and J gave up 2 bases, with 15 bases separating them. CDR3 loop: CASSPLRQFNTGELFF. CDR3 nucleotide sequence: TGTGCCAGCAGTCCCCTGCGTCAGTTCAACACCGGGGAGCTGTTTTTT.

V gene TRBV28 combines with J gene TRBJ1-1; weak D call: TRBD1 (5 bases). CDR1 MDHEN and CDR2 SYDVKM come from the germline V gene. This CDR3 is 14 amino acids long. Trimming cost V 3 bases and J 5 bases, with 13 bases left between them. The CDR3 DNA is TGTGCCAGCAGTTTGCTTGGGGCGAGGACTGAAGCTTTCTTT. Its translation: CASSLLGARTEAFF.

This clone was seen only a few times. This CDR3 is CASSEMRTEAFF. CDR3 coding DNA: TGCGCCAGCAGTGAAATGAGGACTGAAGCTTTCTTT. The V and J genes are TRBV10-2 and TRBJ1-1; D is uncertain. Germline CDR1 is WSHSY and CDR2 is SAAADI. The CDR3 length is 12 residues. The V and J ends lost 3 bases and 5 bases respectively, with 7 bases between them.

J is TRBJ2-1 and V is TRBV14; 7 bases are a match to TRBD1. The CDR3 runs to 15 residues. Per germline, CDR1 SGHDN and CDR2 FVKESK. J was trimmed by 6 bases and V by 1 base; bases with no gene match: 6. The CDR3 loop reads CASSQVKGAGNEQFF. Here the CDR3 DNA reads TGTGCCAGCAGCCAAGTCAAGGGGGCGGGCAATGAGCAGTTCTTC.

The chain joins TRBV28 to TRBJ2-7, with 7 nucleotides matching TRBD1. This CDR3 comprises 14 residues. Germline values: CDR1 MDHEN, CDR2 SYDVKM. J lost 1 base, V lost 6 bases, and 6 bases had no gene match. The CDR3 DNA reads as TGTGCCAGCAGAGGGACAGCCACTTCCTACGAGCAGTACTTC. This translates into CASRGTATSYEQYF.

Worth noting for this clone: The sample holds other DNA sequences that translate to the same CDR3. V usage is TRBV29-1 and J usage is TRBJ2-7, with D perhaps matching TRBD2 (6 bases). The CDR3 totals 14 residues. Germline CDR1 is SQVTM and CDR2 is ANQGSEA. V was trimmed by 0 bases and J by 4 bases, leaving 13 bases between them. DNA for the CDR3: TGCAGCGTTGAAGACGCTAGCGAAAGATACGAGCAGTACTTC. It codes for CSVEDASERYEQYF.

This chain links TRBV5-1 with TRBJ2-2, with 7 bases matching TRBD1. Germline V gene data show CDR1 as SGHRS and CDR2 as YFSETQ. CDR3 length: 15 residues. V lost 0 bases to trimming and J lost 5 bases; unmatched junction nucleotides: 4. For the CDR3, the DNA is TGCGCCAGCAGCTTGGCAAGACAGGGTACCGGGGAGCTGTTTTTT. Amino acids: CASSLARQGTGELFF.

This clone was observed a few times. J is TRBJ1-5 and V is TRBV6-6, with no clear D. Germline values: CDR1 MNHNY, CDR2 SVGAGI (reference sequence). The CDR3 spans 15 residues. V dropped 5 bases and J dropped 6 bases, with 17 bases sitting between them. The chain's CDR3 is CASSGDGGKTQPQHF. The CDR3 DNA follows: TGTGCCAGCAGTGGGGATGGTGGGAAGACTCAGCCCCAGCATTTT.

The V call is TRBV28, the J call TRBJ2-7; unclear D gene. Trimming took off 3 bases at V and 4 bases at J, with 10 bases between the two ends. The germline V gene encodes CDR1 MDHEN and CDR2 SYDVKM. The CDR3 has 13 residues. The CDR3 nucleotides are TGTGCCAGCAGTTTTGGCAGTAGTTACGAGCAGTACTTC. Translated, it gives CASSFGSSYEQYF.

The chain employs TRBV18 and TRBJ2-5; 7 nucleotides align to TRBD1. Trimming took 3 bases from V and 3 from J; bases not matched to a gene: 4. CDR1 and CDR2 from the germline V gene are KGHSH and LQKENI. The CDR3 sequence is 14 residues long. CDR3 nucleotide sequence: TGTGCCAGCTCACCCGGGACAGTCGAAGAGACCCAGTACTTC. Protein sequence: CASSPGTVEETQYF.

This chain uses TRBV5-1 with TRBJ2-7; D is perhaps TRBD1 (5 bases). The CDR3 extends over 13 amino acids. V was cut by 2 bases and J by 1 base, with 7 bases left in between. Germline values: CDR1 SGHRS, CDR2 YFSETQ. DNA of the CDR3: TGCGCCAGCAGCTTAGCAGGGTCCTACGAGCAGTACTTC. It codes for CASSLAGSYEQYF.

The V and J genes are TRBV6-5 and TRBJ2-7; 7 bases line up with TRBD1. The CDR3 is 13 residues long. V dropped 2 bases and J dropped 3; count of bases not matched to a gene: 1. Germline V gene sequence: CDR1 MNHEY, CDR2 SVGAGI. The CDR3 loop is CASSYGTDYEQYF. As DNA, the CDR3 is TGTGCCAGCAGTTACGGGACAGACTACGAGCAGTACTTC.

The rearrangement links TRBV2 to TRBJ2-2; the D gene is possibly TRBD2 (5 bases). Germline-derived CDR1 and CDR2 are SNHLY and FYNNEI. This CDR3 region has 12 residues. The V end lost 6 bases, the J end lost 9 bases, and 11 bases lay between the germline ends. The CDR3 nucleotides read TGTGCCAGCAGGGGAGCTCCGCGGGAGCTGTTTTTT. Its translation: CASRGAPRELFF. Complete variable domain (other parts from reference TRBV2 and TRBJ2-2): EPEVTQTPSHQVTQMGQEVILRCVPISNHLYFYWYRQILGQKVEFLVSFYNNEISEKSEIFDDQFSVERPDGSNFTLKIRSTKLEDSAMYFCASRGAPRELFFGEGSRLTVL.

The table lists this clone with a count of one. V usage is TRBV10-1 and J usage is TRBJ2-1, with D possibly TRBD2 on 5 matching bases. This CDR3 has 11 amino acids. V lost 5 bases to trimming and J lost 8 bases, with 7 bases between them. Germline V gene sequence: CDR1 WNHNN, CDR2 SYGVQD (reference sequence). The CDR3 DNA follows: TGCGCCAGCAGTCGGGGAGATGAGCAGTTCTTC. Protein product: CASSRGDEQFF.